This T cell receptor (beta chain) was profiled in a study of shared clonotypes between healthy human individuals. The CDR3 covers 14 residues. The V gene lost 7 bases and the J gene lost 2 bases, with 14 bases spanning the gap. Looked up from germline, CDR1 is SGHVS and CDR2 is FQNEAQ. Terminally differentiated effector memory CD45RA+ cells were excluded by CCR7 positive selection of CD45RO-negative cells. TCRdb's table, derived via immunoSEQ multiplex PCR, lists solely in-frame clones and lacks some. The sample has around 1.9 million clones; 85% to 95% are singletons. Overall study findings and caveats: What limited the represented genetic and exposure-history diversity was the small number of donors. Only blood was sampled, and tissue TCR repertoires likely differ from blood ones. It was observed that about 5% of naive CD4 clonotypes were shared across a handful of donors. Relative to clonotypes present in all four donors, those not shared had lower generation probabilities.

Remarks on this clone: What it binds is not known.

The sample consisted of naive CD8+ T cells from PBMCs. The receptor was derived from a man aged 18 to 30 in good health. Some clones in this sample may be carry-over from other donors' samples. V and J are TRBV7-8 and TRBJ1-1, with unresolved D. The CDR3 DNA is TGTGCCAGCACCTGGCGGCAACGCAACACTGAAGCTTTCTTT. It is translated as CASTWRQRNTEAFF.